The 24 T cell receptor beta chains below come from one sample, sequenced in a study of T cell responses to AZD1222 COVID-19 vaccine. Assay: immunoSEQ multiplex PCR; the TCRdb copy retains only in-frame clones and omits some. The data contain 60,000 to 90,000 clones, roughly 80% of them seen just once; the ten biggest clones take up approximately 25%. The starting material was peripheral blood, obtained 28 days after the second dose of the MenACWY control vaccine. These receptors were taken from an adult who received the MenACWY meningococcal vaccine as a control.

The chain carries TRBV2 and TRBJ1-2; TRBD1 is a possible D gene (5 bases). Trimming removed 6 bases from V and 6 bases from J, with 14 bases in between. CDR3 length equals 13 residues. Germline CDR1 is SNHLY and CDR2 is FYNNEI. The CDR3 bases are TGTGCCAGCAGCGCCGACAGAGTTCATGGCTACACCTTC. It encodes CASSADRVHGYTF.

The chain couples TRBV13 to TRBJ1-6; D unclear. The CDR3 runs to 13 residues. V was pared by 8 bases and J by 6 bases, with 11 bases between. Germline CDR1 and CDR2: PRHDT and FYEKMQ (reference sequence). CDR3 sequence (DNA): TGTGCCAGCTGTACTGGGGTTAATTCACCCCTCCACTTT. Translating it yields CASCTGVNSPLHF.

This chain connects TRBV7-2 to TRBJ2-7, with D perhaps matching TRBD1 or TRBD2 (6 bases each). Germline V gives CDR1 SGHTA, CDR2 FQGNSA. Trimming stripped 3 bases from V and 4 bases from J, with 16 bases between. This CDR3 is 15 amino acids long. The CDR3, as DNA: TGTGCCAGCAGCTTTACCGGGGGCACTTTATACGAGCAGTACTTC. This sequence encodes CASSFTGGTLYEQYF.

J is TRBJ2-3 and V is TRBV11-2; 9 bases fit TRBD2. The CDR3 totals 15 residues. CDR1 and CDR2 (germline): SGHAT, FQNNGV. J gave up 1 base and V 5 bases, and 4 bases lay outside the gene matches. CDR3 DNA sequence: TGTGCCAGCAGCAAATGGACTAGCGGCACAGATACGCAGTATTTT. This sequence encodes CASSKWTSGTDTQYF.

J is TRBJ2-3 and V is TRBV6-6; 8 positions agree with TRBD2. The V and J ends lost 6 bases and 6 bases, in that order; junction bases with no gene match: 5. This CDR3 comprises 13 residues. Per germline, CDR1 MNHNY and CDR2 SVGAGI (reference sequence). The CDR3 DNA reads TGTGCCAGCAGAACTAGCGGCGGGGATACGCAGTATTTT. Protein sequence: CASRTSGGDTQYF.

V gene TRBV28 combines with J gene TRBJ2-5, with TRBD1 identical over 7 bases. Germline CDR1 MDHEN, CDR2 SYDVKM. The CDR3 covers 15 residues. V dropped 4 bases and J dropped 5; count of bases not matched to a gene: 10. In DNA, the CDR3 is TGTGCCAGCAGTTCGGGACAGAGAATAGCGGAGACCCAGTACTTC. The encoded protein is CASSSGQRIAETQYF.

The V and J genes are TRBV19 and TRBJ2-1; TRBD2 aligns across 13 bases. CDR1 LNHDA and CDR2 SQIVND come from the germline V gene (reference sequence). The CDR3 extends over 16 amino acids. With 7 bases clipped from V and 3 bases from J, the junction kept 6 bases outside the gene matches. DNA of the CDR3: TGTGCCAGTACTCGACTAGCGGGGGGTTACTACAATGAGCAGTTCTTC. It translates to CASTRLAGGYYNEQFF.

This sequence joins TRBV7-2 and TRBJ2-1; TRBD2 agrees at 10 bases. The CDR3 length is 17 residues. Germline CDR1 and CDR2: SGHTA and FQGNSA. The V and J ends lost 5 bases and 5 bases, in that order; junction bases with no gene match: 12. The CDR3 sequence is CASSPSSGRGGDNEQFF. The CDR3 DNA follows: TGTGCCAGCAGCCCCTCTAGCGGGAGAGGGGGGGACAATGAGCAGTTCTTC.

J is TRBJ2-1 and V is TRBV3-1 (or the pseudogene TRBV3-2); D gene uncertain. Germline loops: CDR1 LGHDT, CDR2 YNNKEL (reference sequence). CDR3 length: 12 residues. Between the trimmed V and J ends, which lost 1 base and 7 bases, there was a span of 5 bases. The CDR3 spells CASSQGWNEQFF. CDR3 DNA: TGTGCCAGCAGCCAAGGGTGGAATGAGCAGTTCTTC.

The CDR3 is CSASLGDYGYTF. As DNA, the CDR3 is TGCAGTGCTAGTCTAGGGGACTATGGCTACACCTTC. This sequence joins TRBV20-1 and TRBJ1-2; tentative D call: TRBD1 (5 bases). This CDR3 region has 12 residues. Germline V gives CDR1 DFQATT, CDR2 SNEGSKA (reference sequence). Trimming removed 3 bases at V and 3 bases at J, with 8 bases between.

This clone was seen a few times. CDR3 sequence reads: CATKQGDYGYTF. The CDR3 bases are TGTGCCACCAAACAGGGAGACTATGGCTACACCTTC. The rearrangement links TRBV10-3 to TRBJ1-2; tentative D call: TRBD1 (6 bases). V shed 10 bases and J shed 3 bases, with 12 bases lying between them. In germline, CDR1 is ENHRY, CDR2 SYGVKD. The CDR3 covers 12 residues.

The rearrangement uses TRBV30 and TRBJ1-4, with D hard to call. The CDR3 has 14 residues. The germline V gene encodes CDR1 GTSNPN and CDR2 SVGIG (reference sequence). Trimming removed 4 bases from V and 10 bases from J, with 19 bases in between. CDR3 region: CAWNPDGRRVKLFF. The CDR3 region has the DNA TGTGCCTGGAACCCGGACGGACGGAGGGTAAAACTGTTTTTT. The full variable domain, rest sourced from reference TRBV30 and TRBJ1-4, is SQTIHQWPATLVQPVGSPLSLECTVEGTSNPNLYWYRQAAGRGLQLLFYSVGIGQISSEVPQNLSASRPQDRQFILSSKKLLLSDSGFYLCAWNPDGRRVKLFFGSGTQLSVL.

The genes are TRBV19 and TRBJ1-1; D may be TRBD1 (6 bases). The CDR3 runs 14 residues. CDR1 and CDR2 from the germline V gene are LNHDA and SQIVND (reference sequence). With 6 bases removed from V and 1 base from J, the gap between germline ends came to 12 bases. The CDR3 DNA reads as TGTGCCAGTAGGGCGGGGGCGAAGAACACTGAAGCTTTCTTT. It translates to CASRAGAKNTEAFF.

The chain employs TRBV27 and TRBJ2-7; TRBD2 might be the D (6 bases). The CDR3 sequence is 13 residues long. Germline V gene lookup returns CDR1 MNHEY and CDR2 SMNVEV (reference sequence). Trimming stripped 7 bases from V and 6 bases from J, with 16 bases between. CDR3 amino acids: CASMRGRGGEQYF. The CDR3 region has the DNA TGTGCCAGCATGAGAGGCCGGGGAGGCGAGCAGTACTTC.

V and J are TRBV4-3 and TRBJ1-4, with unresolved D. Germline CDR1 LGHNA, CDR2 YSLEER. The CDR3 has 15 residues. The ends were cut back, 0 bases at V and 3 bases at J, with 8 bases in the middle. The CDR3 DNA reads TGCGCCAGCAGCCAAGATTCAGGTGCTAATGAAAAACTGTTTTTT. It is translated as CASSQDSGANEKLFF.

The chain joins TRBV4-1 to TRBJ2-2, with TRBD2 identical over 13 bases. Trimming took 2 bases from V and 1 from J; bases not matched to a gene: 4. Germline V gene data show CDR1 as MGHRA and CDR2 as YSYEKL. The CDR3 is made up of 18 amino acids. The CDR3 DNA sequence: TGCGCCAGCAGCCAAAAAGGACTAGCGGGAGTGAACACCGGGGAGCTGTTTTTT. It yields the protein CASSQKGLAGVNTGELFF.

As DNA, the CDR3 is TGCGCCAGCAGACAAAACAATGAGCAGTTCTTC. Translated: CASRQNNEQFF. The rearrangement uses TRBV5-1 and TRBJ2-1; D is ambiguous. V lost 5 bases, J lost 5 bases, and 5 bases lay in between. The CDR3 length is 11 residues. Germline CDR1 is SGHRS and CDR2 is YFSETQ.

The chain links TRBV6-5 to TRBJ1-1; D gene unclear. Germline V gives CDR1 MNHEY, CDR2 SVGAGI. The CDR3 has 13 amino acids. V was pared by 6 bases and J by 1 base, with 9 bases between. CDR3 amino acids: CASRRTENTEAFF. For the CDR3, the DNA is TGTGCCAGCAGAAGGACGGAGAACACTGAAGCTTTCTTT.

V usage is TRBV30 and J usage is TRBJ1-1; D unresolved. The CDR3 consists of 16 residues. Germline CDR1 and CDR2: GTSNPN and SVGIG (reference sequence). V dropped 2 bases and J dropped 0 bases, with 16 bases sitting between them. The chain's CDR3 is CAWSYSPQVLNTEAFF. In DNA, the CDR3 is TGTGCCTGGAGTTACTCTCCCCAGGTATTGAACACTGAAGCTTTCTTT.

This chain links TRBV11-3 with TRBJ2-3; 8 nucleotides agree with TRBD2. CDR1 and CDR2 (germline): SGHNT, YENEEA. This CDR3 comprises 15 residues. The ends lost 1 base at V and 9 bases at J; junction bases unmatched: 9. The CDR3 DNA follows: TGTGCCAGCAGCTTAGGACCCGGGGGGGCCAGCACGCAGTATTTT. Its protein product is CASSLGPGGASTQYF.

This clone is labeled medium-sized. This chain's CDR3 is CASSLRSPGKGVNEQFF. CDR3 nucleotide sequence: TGTGCCAGCAGTTTGAGGTCACCCGGAAAGGGAGTGAATGAGCAGTTCTTC. V is TRBV27 and J is TRBJ2-1; perhaps TRBD2 as D (5 bases). Trimming removed 3 bases from V and 7 bases from J, with 22 bases in between. The CDR3 contains 17 residues. From germline, CDR1 is MNHEY and CDR2 SMNVEV (reference sequence).

The J gene is TRBJ1-1, the V gene TRBV6-6, with a possible D match to TRBD1 (6 bases). With 0 bases removed from V and 1 base from J, the gap between germline ends came to 9 bases. Germline V gives CDR1 MNHNY, CDR2 SVGAGI (reference sequence). The CDR3 loop spans 15 amino acids. The CDR3 protein is CASSYSTGWNTEAFF. As DNA, the CDR3 is TGTGCCAGCAGTTACTCGACAGGATGGAACACTGAAGCTTTCTTT.

The J gene is TRBJ2-7, the V gene TRBV28, with 10 positions matching TRBD1. Germline V gene lookup returns CDR1 MDHEN and CDR2 SYDVKM. The CDR3 contains 15 residues. J was trimmed by 7 bases and V by 2 bases; bases with no gene match: 8. The CDR3 sequence: CASSLPGQGRWEQYF. CDR3 DNA: TGTGCCAGCAGTTTACCGGGACAGGGGCGATGGGAGCAGTACTTC. The entire variable domain, with the rest obtained from reference TRBV28 and TRBJ2-7, is as follows: DVKVTQSSRYLVKRTGEKVFLECVQDMDHENMFWYRQDPGLGLRLIYFSYDVKMKEKGDIPEGYSVSREKKERFSLILESASTNQTSMYLCASSLPGQGRWEQYFGPGTRLTVT.

V gene TRBV6-5 combines with J gene TRBJ1-5; no clear D gene. The CDR3 spans 15 residues. V shed 7 bases and J shed 0 bases, with 13 bases lying between them. In germline, CDR1 is MNHEY, CDR2 SVGAGI. The CDR3 is CASIKGFGSNQPQHF. CDR3 sequence (DNA): TGTGCCAGCATCAAAGGGTTCGGTAGCAATCAGCCCCAGCATTTT.